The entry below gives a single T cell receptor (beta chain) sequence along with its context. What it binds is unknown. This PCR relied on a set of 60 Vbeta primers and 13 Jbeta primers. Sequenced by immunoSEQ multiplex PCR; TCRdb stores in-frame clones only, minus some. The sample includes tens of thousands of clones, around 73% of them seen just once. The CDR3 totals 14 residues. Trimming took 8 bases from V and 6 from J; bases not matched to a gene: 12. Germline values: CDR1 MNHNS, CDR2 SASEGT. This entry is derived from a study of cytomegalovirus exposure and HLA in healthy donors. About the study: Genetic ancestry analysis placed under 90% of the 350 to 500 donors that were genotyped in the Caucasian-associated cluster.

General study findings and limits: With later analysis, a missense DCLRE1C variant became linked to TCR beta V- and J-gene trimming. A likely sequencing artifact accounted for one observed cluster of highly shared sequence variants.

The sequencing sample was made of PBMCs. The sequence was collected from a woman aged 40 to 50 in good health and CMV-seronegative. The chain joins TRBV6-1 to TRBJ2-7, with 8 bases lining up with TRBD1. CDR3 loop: CASWTGTVGIEQYF. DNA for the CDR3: TGTGCCAGCTGGACAGGGACAGTGGGGATCGAGCAGTACTTC.